The entry below describes one TCR beta chain. Its cognate antigen is unknown. Germline CDR1 reads KGHSH; CDR2 reads LQKENI. The CDR3 extends over 15 amino acids. The ends were cut back, 3 bases at V and 3 bases at J, with 12 bases in the middle. These data belong to a study of graft-versus-host responses after intestinal transplantation. Measured with immunoSEQ multiplex PCR; TCRdb has only the in-frame clones, and not every one. Of about 88,000 clones listed, about nine tenths were seen once; the top ten hold around 0.1%. The origin of this receptor is a human donor who received an intestinal transplant. The chain has TRBV18 and TRBJ1-5, with a possible D match to TRBD1 (6 bases). Sequences were derived from unstimulated CD4+ T cells sorted from spleen or lymph node cells, sampled before intestinal transplant. The CDR3 nucleotides are TGTGCCAGCTCACCGGGGGCACCTACCAATCAGCCCCAGCATTTT. Translation gives CASSPGAPTNQPQHF. Full variable domain (missing parts from reference TRBV18 and TRBJ1-5): NAGVMQNPRHLVRRRGQEARLRCSPMKGHSHVYWYRQLPEEGLKFMVYLQKENIIDESGMPKERFSAEFPKEGPSILRIQQVVRGDSAAYFCASSPGAPTNQPQHFGDGTRLSIL.